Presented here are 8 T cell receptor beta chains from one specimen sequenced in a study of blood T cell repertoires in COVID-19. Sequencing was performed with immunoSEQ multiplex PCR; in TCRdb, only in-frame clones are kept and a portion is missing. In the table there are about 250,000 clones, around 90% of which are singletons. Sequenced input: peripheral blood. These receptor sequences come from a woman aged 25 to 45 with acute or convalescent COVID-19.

Written as DNA, the CDR3 is TGTGCCAGCAGCTTGGCCATGGGACAGGGCGAAAAACTGTTTTTT. Protein product: CASSLAMGQGEKLFF. This rearrangement joins TRBV5-6 to TRBJ1-4, with TRBD1 identical over 9 bases. The CDR3 runs 15 residues. Germline assignment: CDR1 SGHDT and CDR2 YYEEEE. Trimming cost V 0 bases and J 8 bases; bases outside gene matches: 5.

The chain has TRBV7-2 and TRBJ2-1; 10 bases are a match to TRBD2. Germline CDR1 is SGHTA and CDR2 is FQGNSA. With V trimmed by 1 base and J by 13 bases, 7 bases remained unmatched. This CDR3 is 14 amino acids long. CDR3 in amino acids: CASSLVSLAGEQFF. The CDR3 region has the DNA TGTGCCAGCAGCTTAGTCTCGCTAGCGGGAGAACAGTTCTTC.

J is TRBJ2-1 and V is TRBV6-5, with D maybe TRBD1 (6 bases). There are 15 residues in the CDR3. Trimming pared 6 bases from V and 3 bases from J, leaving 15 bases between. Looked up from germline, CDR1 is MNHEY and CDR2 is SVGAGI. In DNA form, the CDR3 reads TGTGCCAGCAGCCCCGACAGGACCAGCTACAATGAGCAGTTCTTC. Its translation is CASSPDRTSYNEQFF.

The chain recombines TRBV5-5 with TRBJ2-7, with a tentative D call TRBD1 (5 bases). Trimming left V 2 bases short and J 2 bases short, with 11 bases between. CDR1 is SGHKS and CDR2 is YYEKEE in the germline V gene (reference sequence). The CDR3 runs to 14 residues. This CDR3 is CASSFLRQTYEQYF. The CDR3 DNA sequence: TGTGCCAGCAGCTTTCTTAGACAGACCTACGAGCAGTACTTC.

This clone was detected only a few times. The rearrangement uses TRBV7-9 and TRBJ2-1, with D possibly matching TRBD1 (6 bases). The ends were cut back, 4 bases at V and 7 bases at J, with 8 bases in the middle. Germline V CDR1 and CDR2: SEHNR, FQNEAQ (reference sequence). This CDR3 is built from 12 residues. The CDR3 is CASSSTGNEQFF. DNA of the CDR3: TGTGCCAGCAGCTCAACAGGGAATGAGCAGTTCTTC. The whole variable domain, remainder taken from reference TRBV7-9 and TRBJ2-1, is DTGVSQNPRHKITKRGQNVTFRCDPISEHNRLYWYRQTLGQGPEFLTYFQNEAQLEKSRLLSDRFSAERPKGSFSTLEIQRTEQGDSAMYLCASSSTGNEQFFGPGTRLTVL.

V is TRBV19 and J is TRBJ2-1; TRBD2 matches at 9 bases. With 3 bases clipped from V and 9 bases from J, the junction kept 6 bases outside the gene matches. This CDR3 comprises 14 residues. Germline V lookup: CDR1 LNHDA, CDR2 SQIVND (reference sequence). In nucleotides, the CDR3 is TGTGCCAGTAGTATGGGGCTAGCGGGAAGTGAGCAGTTCTTC. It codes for CASSMGLAGSEQFF. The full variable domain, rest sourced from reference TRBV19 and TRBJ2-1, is DGGITQSPKYLFRKEGQNVTLSCEQNLNHDAMYWYRQDPGQGLRLIYYSQIVNDFQKGDIAEGYSVSREKKESFPLTVTSAQKNPTAFYLCASSMGLAGSEQFFGPGTRLTVL.

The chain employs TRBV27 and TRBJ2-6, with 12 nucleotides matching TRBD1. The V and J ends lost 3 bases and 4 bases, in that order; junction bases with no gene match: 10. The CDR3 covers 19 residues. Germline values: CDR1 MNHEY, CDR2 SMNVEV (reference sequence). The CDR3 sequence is CASSFAPGQGAQGANVLTF. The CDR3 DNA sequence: TGTGCCAGCAGTTTTGCCCCGGGACAGGGGGCACAAGGGGCCAACGTCCTGACTTTC. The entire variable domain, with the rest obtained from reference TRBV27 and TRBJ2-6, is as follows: EAQVTQNPRYLITVTGKKLTVTCSQNMNHEYMSWYRQDPGLGLRQIYYSMNVEVTDKGDVPEGYKVSRKEKRNFPLILESPSPNQTSLYFCASSFAPGQGAQGANVLTFGAGSRLTVL.

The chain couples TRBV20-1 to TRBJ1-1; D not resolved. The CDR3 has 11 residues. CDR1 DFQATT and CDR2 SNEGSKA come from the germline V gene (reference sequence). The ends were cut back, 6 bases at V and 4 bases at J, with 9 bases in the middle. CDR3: CSALFTTEAFF. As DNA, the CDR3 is TGCAGTGCACTCTTTACCACTGAAGCTTTCTTT.